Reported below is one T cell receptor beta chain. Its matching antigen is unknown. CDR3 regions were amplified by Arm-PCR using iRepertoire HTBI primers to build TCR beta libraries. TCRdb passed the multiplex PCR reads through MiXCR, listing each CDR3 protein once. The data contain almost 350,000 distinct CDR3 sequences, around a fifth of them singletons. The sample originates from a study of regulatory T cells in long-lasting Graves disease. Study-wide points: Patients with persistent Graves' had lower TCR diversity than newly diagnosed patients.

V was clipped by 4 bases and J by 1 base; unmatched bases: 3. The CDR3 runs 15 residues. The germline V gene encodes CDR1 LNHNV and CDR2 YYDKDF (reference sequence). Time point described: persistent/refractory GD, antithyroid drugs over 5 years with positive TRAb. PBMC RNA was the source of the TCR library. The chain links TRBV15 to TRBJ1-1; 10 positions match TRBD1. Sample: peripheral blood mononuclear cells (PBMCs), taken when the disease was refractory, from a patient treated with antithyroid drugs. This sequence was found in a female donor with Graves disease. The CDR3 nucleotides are TGTGCCACCAGCACCCGGACAGGGGGGAACACTGAAGCTTTCTTT. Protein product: CATSTRTGGNTEAFF.